Listed below are T cell receptor beta chains from one sample, sequenced in a study of cytomegalovirus exposure and HLA in healthy donors. Profiling relied on immunoSEQ multiplex PCR, and the TCRdb table lists in-frame clones only, not all of them. In the table there are some 130,000 clones, around 74% of which are singletons. The sequencing input was PBMCs. All receptors come from a male donor in good health and CMV-seronegative. CDR3s include the opening cysteine and the closing phenylalanine or tryptophan. D genes are given only for firm matches. Clone size, where shown, is once, few, many, or a class for clones that have expanded.

TRBJ1-2,-,TRBV28,-,CASSTLGQPYGYTF,TGTGCCAGCAGTACTCTTGGGCAGCCCTATGGCTACACCTTC
TRBJ2-7,-,TRBV7-9,-,CASSSTVLNEQYF,TGTGCCAGCAGCTCGACAGTCTTGAACGAGCAGTACTTC
TRBJ2-5,-,TRBV5-1,-,CASSSNQETQYF,TGCGCCAGCAGCTCCAACCAAGAGACCCAGTACTTC
TRBJ2-7,-,TRBV4-1,TRBD2,CASSQTSGPGGGYEQYF,TGCGCCAGCAGCCAAACTAGCGGGCCCGGAGGTGGCTACGAGCAGTACTTC
TRBJ1-2,-,TRBV5-5,-,CASSSKRQASNYGYTF,TGTGCCAGCAGCTCGAAAAGACAGGCCTCTAACTATGGCTACACCTTC
TRBJ1-5,few,TRBV28,TRBD1,CASSPGTGHGSNQPQHF,TGTGCCAGCAGCCCAGGGACAGGGCACGGTAGCAATCAGCCCCAGCATTTT
TRBJ2-2,few,TRBV27,-,CASRGRQGPGELFF,TGTGCCAGCAGGGGCCGTCAGGGTCCCGGGGAGCTGTTTTTT
TRBJ1-2,-,TRBV7-2,-,CASSSGFNYGYTF,TGTGCCAGCAGCTCAGGGTTTAACTATGGCTACACCTTC
TRBJ1-3,few,TRBV19,-,CASSADRSSGNTIYF,TGTGCCAGTAGCGCCGACAGGAGCTCTGGAAACACCATATATTTT
TRBJ2-5,-,TRBV29-1,-,CSVAGETQYF,TGCAGCGTTGCCGGGGAGACCCAGTACTTC
TRBJ2-3,-,TRBV7-9,-,CASSFSGRTDTQYF,TGTGCCAGCAGCTTTAGCGGCCGCACAGATACGCAGTATTTT
TRBJ1-1,few,TRBV19,-,CASSMGANTEAFF,TGTGCCAGTAGTATGGGGGCCAACACTGAAGCTTTCTTT
TRBJ1-1,-,TRBV30,-,CACFEAFF,TGTGCCTGCTTTGAAGCTTTCTTT
TRBJ1-3,-,TRBV6-6,TRBD1,CASSQSGGTGNTIYF,TGTGCCAGCAGTCAATCAGGGGGCACTGGAAACACCATATATTTT
TRBJ2-3,once,TRBV2,-,CAMSAGRTDTQYF,TGTGCCATGAGTGCAGGTCGAACAGATACGCAGTATTTT
TRBJ2-7,-,TRBV11-2,TRBD1,CASSYRTGSGYEQYF,TGTGCCAGCAGCTATAGGACAGGATCAGGTTACGAGCAGTACTTC
TRBJ2-7,-,TRBV9,-,CASSVAPSFVEQQYF,TGTGCCAGCAGCGTGGCCCCGAGTTTCGTGGAGCAGCAGTACTTC
TRBJ2-1,-,TRBV9,TRBD2,CASSVGLAGAYNEQFF,TGTGCCAGCAGCGTAGGGCTAGCGGGAGCATACAATGAGCAGTTCTTC
TRBJ2-1,-,TRBV29-1,-,CSVEGEIYNEQFF,TGCAGCGTTGAAGGTGAGATCTACAATGAGCAGTTCTTC
TRBJ1-5,-,TRBV28,-,CASSSVQGNQPQHF,TGTGCCAGCAGTTCAGTACAGGGAAATCAGCCCCAGCATTTT
TRBJ1-2,-,TRBV9,TRBD1,CASSVTTSGTGANGYTF,TGTGCCAGCAGCGTGACGACCTCCGGGACAGGGGCCAATGGCTACACCTTC
TRBJ2-3,-,TRBV28,-,CASSYLGGARTSTDTQYF,TGTGCCAGCAGCTATCTAGGAGGGGCCCGAACTAGCACAGATACGCAGTATTTT
TRBJ2-3,-,TRBV7-2,-,CASSSSGLLSTDTQYF,TGTGCCAGCAGCTCCTCGGGACTGCTAAGCACAGATACGCAGTATTTT
TRBJ2-6,-,TRBV30,-,CAWSGGPGANVLTF,TGTGCCTGGAGTGGGGGGCCTGGGGCCAACGTCCTGACTTTC
TRBJ1-1,few,TRBV7-9,-,CASSSQTGNTEAFF,TGTGCCAGCAGCTCTCAGACGGGGAACACTGAAGCTTTCTTT
TRBJ2-7,-,TRBV9,-,CASSPRRGSAYEQYF,TGTGCCAGCAGCCCCCGCAGGGGATCAGCCTACGAGCAGTACTTC
TRBJ1-4,-,TRBV5-4,TRBD1,CATSVQGIFEKLFF,TGTGCCACCTCCGTACAGGGGATTTTCGAAAAACTGTTTTTT
TRBJ1-5,-,TRBV29-1,-,CSVRVQGSLGNQPQHF,TGCAGCGTGCGCGTACAGGGATCCCTAGGAAATCAGCCCCAGCATTTT
TRBJ2-2,once,TRBV19,-,CASSLLGGREKRELFF,TGTGCCAGTAGCCTACTAGGGGGAAGGGAAAAGCGGGAGCTGTTTTTT
TRBJ1-1,-,TRBV5-3,-,CARSPPTGQTEAFF,TGTGCCAGAAGCCCGCCCACAGGGCAGACTGAAGCTTTCTTT
TRBJ1-4,few,TRBV5-6,-,CASSLTPGGGLEKLFF,TGTGCCAGCAGCCTAACCCCCGGTGGGGGACTCGAAAAACTGTTTTTT
TRBJ2-7,once,TRBV4-2,-,CASSQVDSGDYEQYF,TGTGCCAGCAGCCAAGTGGACTCAGGGGACTACGAGCAGTACTTC
TRBJ1-2,-,TRBV18,TRBD1,CASSETTGNYGYTF,TGTGCCAGCTCTGAAACGACAGGGAACTATGGCTACACCTTC
TRBJ1-6,once,TRBV28,-,CASRIFSGSDLHF,TGTGCCAGCAGGATCTTTTCCGGGAGCGATCTCCACTTT
TRBJ1-3,-,TRBV19,-,CASSIGNLGTTGNTIYF,TGTGCCAGTAGTATAGGAAACCTTGGGACAACTGGAAACACCATATATTTT
TRBJ2-7,-,TRBV5-5,TRBD1,CASSSIMKDRSLYEQYF,TGTGCCAGCAGCTCCATCATGAAGGACAGGTCACTCTACGAGCAGTACTTC
TRBJ2-7,-,TRBV7-2,-,CASSLESGLTYEQYF,TGTGCCAGCAGCTTAGAATCAGGGTTAACCTACGAGCAGTACTTC
TRBJ2-3,-,TRBV9,-,CASSVDSASTDTQYF,TGTGCCAGCAGCGTTGACTCGGCTAGCACAGATACGCAGTATTTT
TRBJ2-7,few,TRBV5-1,-,CASSSSDSYEQYF,TGCGCCAGCAGCTCTAGCGATTCCTACGAGCAGTACTTC
TRBJ2-7,-,TRBV6-1,-,CASSELRGGTYEQYF,TGTGCCAGCAGTGAATTGAGGGGGGGAACCTACGAGCAGTACTTC
TRBJ2-1,-,TRBV5-1,TRBD2,CASSWTSGSARGEQFF,TGCGCCAGCAGCTGGACTAGCGGGAGTGCGAGAGGTGAGCAGTTCTTC
TRBJ1-1,few,TRBV6-5,-,CASSYSHPGGTEAFF,TGTGCCAGCAGTTACTCGCACCCAGGAGGGACTGAAGCTTTCTTT
TRBJ2-5,-,TRBV7-2,-,CASSLARGRGETQYF,TGTGCCAGCAGCTTAGCACGGGGTCGTGGAGAGACCCAGTACTTC
TRBJ2-7,once,TRBV6-5,TRBD1,CASAHPGTAMYEQYF,TGTGCCAGCGCCCACCCCGGGACAGCGATGTACGAGCAGTACTTC
TRBJ1-3,-,TRBV9,-,CASSVLPGEGNTIYF,TGTGCCAGCAGCGTTCTCCCGGGGGAGGGGAACACCATATATTTT
TRBJ2-5,-,TRBV5-4,-,CASSPGAGAHQETQYF,TGTGCCAGCAGCCCCGGGGCAGGGGCCCACCAAGAGACCCAGTACTTC
TRBJ1-5,-,TRBV5-4,-,CASSLMGDNQPQHF,TGTGCCAGCTCCCTTATGGGCGATAATCAGCCCCAGCATTTT
TRBJ2-1,-,TRBV27,TRBD2,CASSLVAGGYNEQFF,TGTGCCAGCAGTTTGGTAGCGGGGGGGTACAATGAGCAGTTCTTC
TRBJ2-7,few,TRBV10-3,TRBD2,CAIGGGSTYEQYF,TGTGCCATCGGGGGGGGTTCAACCTACGAGCAGTACTTC
TRBJ2-3,-,TRBV9,-,CASSVGGGLGEDTQYF,TGTGCCAGCAGCGTAGGTGGGGGGTTGGGGGAAGATACGCAGTATTTT
TRBJ1-2,-,TRBV13,-,CASSLITQANYGYTF,TGTGCCAGCAGCTTAATCACGCAGGCGAACTATGGCTACACCTTC
TRBJ1-1,once,TRBV27,TRBD1,CASSLRRGLGTEAFF,TGTGCCAGCAGTTTAAGAAGGGGGCTCGGCACTGAAGCTTTCTTT
TRBJ1-4,few,TRBV10-3,-,CAISDRAATNEKLFF,TGTGCCATCAGTGACAGGGCGGCGACTAATGAAAAACTGTTTTTT
TRBJ1-2,-,TRBV28,-,CASSLLTANYGYTF,TGTGCCAGCAGTTTACTGACAGCTAACTATGGCTACACCTTC
TRBJ1-1,few,TRBV4-2,TRBD1,CASRFTGGGTEAFF,TGTGCCAGCAGGTTCACAGGGGGCGGAACTGAAGCTTTCTTT